These 18 T cell receptor beta chains share one sample of origin, sequenced in a study of OX40 agonist ivuxolimab in advanced cancers. The protocol was immunoSEQ multiplex PCR, while the TCRdb copy is restricted to in-frame clones and leaves out a portion. In the table there are 100,000 to 150,000 clones, just under 95% of which are singletons. The sequencing here drew on CD4+ or CD8+ T cells sorted from blood, taken in a trial of the OX40 agonist ivuxolimab. These receptors were collected from an adult with an advanced solid tumor such as melanoma, head and neck, liver or kidney cancer.

V usage is TRBV18 and J usage is TRBJ2-7; possibly TRBD1 for D (5 bases). CDR1 KGHSH and CDR2 LQKENI come from the germline V gene. This CDR3 spans 15 amino acids. V lost 0 bases to trimming and J lost 1 base, with 10 bases between them. CDR3 sequence (DNA): TGTGCCAGCTCACCACCCCGACAGTCATCCTACGAGCAGTACTTC. Its protein is CASSPPRQSSYEQYF.

The chain recombines TRBV4-3 with TRBJ2-7; D not certain. CDR3 length: 16 amino acids. In germline, CDR1 is LGHNA, CDR2 YSLEER. V was pared by 0 bases and J by 0 bases, with 12 bases between. The CDR3 sequence: CASSQDLADFSYEQYF. The CDR3 DNA follows: TGCGCCAGCAGCCAAGATTTGGCAGATTTCTCCTACGAGCAGTACTTC.

The genes are TRBV7-3 and TRBJ1-1, with D possibly TRBD1 on 6 matching bases. The germline V gene has CDR1 SGHTA and CDR2 FQGTGA. Trimming cost V 2 bases and J 0 bases, with 10 bases left between them. This CDR3 has 15 amino acids. The CDR3 DNA sequence: TGTGCCAGCAGCTTACAGGGGCCCGTGAACACTGAAGCTTTCTTT. Translation gives CASSLQGPVNTEAFF.

The chain uses TRBV11-2 and TRBJ1-4, with 7 nucleotides matching TRBD1. This CDR3 region has 14 residues. Germline trimming cut 3 bases from V and 8 bases from J; bases unmatched to any gene: 6. Germline V gene sequence: CDR1 SGHAT, CDR2 FQNNGV. The CDR3 DNA sequence: TGTGCCAGCAGCTTGTACAGGGGTAGGGAAAAACTGTTTTTT. It is translated as CASSLYRGREKLFF.

The sample holds a few counts of this clone. V is TRBV30 and J is TRBJ1-3; D not resolved. CDR1 GTSNPN and CDR2 SVGIG come from the germline V gene (reference sequence). This CDR3 spans 13 amino acids. With 4 bases removed from V and 0 bases from J, the gap between germline ends came to 7 bases. The CDR3 sequence: CAWTQLSGNTIYF. DNA of the CDR3: TGTGCCTGGACCCAGCTCTCTGGAAACACCATATATTTT.

This chain uses TRBV5-1 with TRBJ2-7; 7 nucleotides line up with TRBD2. CDR1 SGHRS and CDR2 YFSETQ come from the germline V gene. The CDR3 is made up of 12 amino acids. The V and J ends lost 0 bases and 9 bases, in that order; junction bases with no gene match: 3. The CDR3 here is CASSLAGGWQYF. The CDR3 DNA sequence: TGCGCCAGCAGCTTGGCGGGGGGATGGCAGTACTTC.

The gene calls are TRBV10-3 and TRBJ2-1; possibly TRBD1 or TRBD2 for D (5 bases each). Germline CDR1 ENHRY, CDR2 SYGVKD. Trimming took off 0 bases at V and 10 bases at J, with 7 bases between the two ends. The CDR3 sequence is 12 residues long. The CDR3: CAISESRDEQFF. The CDR3 DNA follows: TGTGCCATCAGTGAGTCACGGGACGAGCAGTTCTTC.

The chain links TRBV7-2 to TRBJ2-3, with D uncertain. CDR3 length: 15 residues. V dropped 0 bases and J dropped 0 bases, with 7 bases sitting between them. Germline CDR1 SGHTA, CDR2 FQGNSA. In DNA, the CDR3 is TGTGCCAGCAGCTTAGCCGCACTCAGCACAGATACGCAGTATTTT. Its translation: CASSLAALSTDTQYF.

Only one count was recorded for this clone. The chain couples TRBV27 to TRBJ2-1, with TRBD2 matching 10 bases. This CDR3 comprises 15 residues. Germline V gene data show CDR1 as MNHEY and CDR2 as SMNVEV (reference sequence). With V trimmed by 2 bases and J by 6 bases, 4 bases remained unmatched. The CDR3 DNA follows: TGTGCCAGCAGTTTACCGGGACTAGCGCCCAATGAGCAGTTCTTC. This encodes CASSLPGLAPNEQFF.

This rearrangement joins TRBV5-1 to TRBJ2-7, with a possible D match to TRBD2 (6 bases). V was pared by 0 bases and J by 1 base, with 11 bases between. Germline V CDR1 and CDR2: SGHRS, YFSETQ. The CDR3 sequence is 15 residues long. The CDR3 protein is CASSLGGTPSYEQYF. Written as DNA, the CDR3 is TGCGCCAGCAGCTTGGGGGGGACTCCGTCCTACGAGCAGTACTTC.

The V and J genes are TRBV5-1 and TRBJ2-5; D may be TRBD1 or TRBD2 (5 bases each). V gave up 5 bases and J gave up 1 base, with 15 bases separating them. Germline V gene data show CDR1 as SGHRS and CDR2 as YFSETQ. The CDR3 runs to 15 residues. CDR3 amino acids: CASRVDYGGQETQYF. The CDR3 DNA follows: TGCGCCAGCAGGGTTGATTATGGGGGCCAAGAGACCCAGTACTTC.

The rearrangement uses TRBV10-3 and TRBJ2-7; 7 nucleotides align to TRBD1. There are 15 residues in the CDR3. The trim removed 6 bases at V and 0 bases at J, leaving 8 bases unmatched. Per germline, CDR1 ENHRY and CDR2 SYGVKD. This chain's CDR3 is CAISKTGTSSYEQYF. CDR3 in DNA: TGTGCCATCAGCAAGACAGGGACCAGCTCCTACGAGCAGTACTTC.

The DNA for the CDR3 is TGTGCCAGCAGGCCGGACAGGGGCACGTACAATGAGCAGTTCTTC. Translated: CASRPDRGTYNEQFF. The chain couples TRBV7-2 to TRBJ2-1; 9 bases are a match to TRBD1. CDR1 SGHTA and CDR2 FQGNSA come from the germline V gene. The CDR3 loop spans 15 amino acids. The ends lost 6 bases at V and 4 bases at J; junction bases unmatched: 7. Full variable domain (rest looked up from reference TRBV7-2 and TRBJ2-1): GAGVSQSPSNKVTEKGKDVELRCDPISGHTALYWYRQSLGQGLEFLIYFQGNSAPDKSGLPSDRFSAERTGGSVSTLTIQRTQQEDSAVYLCASRPDRGTYNEQFFGPGTRLTVL.

The rearrangement links TRBV30 to TRBJ2-7; 8 bases match TRBD2. Germline CDR1 and CDR2: GTSNPN and SVGIG (reference sequence). With 2 bases clipped from V and 1 base from J, the junction kept 7 bases outside the gene matches. The CDR3 runs 15 residues. The CDR3 here is CAWSPWASGSYEQYF. CDR3 nucleotides: TGTGCCTGGAGTCCCTGGGCTAGCGGGTCCTACGAGCAGTACTTC.

V usage is TRBV7-3 and J usage is TRBJ2-1; 9 nucleotides align to TRBD1. The junction had 7 bases not matched to a gene; V was cut back by 3 bases and J by 7 bases. The CDR3 length is 15 residues. CDR1 is SGHTA, CDR2 FQGTGA, per germline. The CDR3, as DNA: TGTGCCAGCAGCTTGGACAGGGGCGCCCTGAATGAGCAGTTCTTC. Amino acids: CASSLDRGALNEQFF. Full variable domain (remainder filled in from reference TRBV7-3 and TRBJ2-1): GAGVSQTPSNKVTEKGKYVELRCDPISGHTALYWYRQSLGQGPEFLIYFQGTGAADDSGLPNDRFFAVRPEGSVSTLKIQRTERGDSAVYLCASSLDRGALNEQFFGPGTRLTVL.

V gene TRBV6-5 combines with J gene TRBJ1-1; the D gene is possibly TRBD1 (6 bases). The CDR3 extends over 15 amino acids. Trimming cost V 4 bases and J 5 bases, with 17 bases left between them. Per the germline V gene, CDR1 is MNHEY and CDR2 is SVGAGI. CDR3 region: CASSLRGEGRTEAFF. In nucleotides, the CDR3 is TGTGCCAGCAGTTTAAGGGGGGAGGGTCGAACTGAAGCTTTCTTT.

The chain joins TRBV5-1 to TRBJ2-7, with D perhaps matching TRBD2 (6 bases). There are 15 residues in the CDR3. Trimming cost V 0 bases and J 7 bases, with 17 bases left between them. Germline V lookup: CDR1 SGHRS, CDR2 YFSETQ. DNA of the CDR3: TGCGCCAGCAGCTTGGTGGGATCGGGGGTGGGTGAGCAGTACTTC. Protein sequence: CASSLVGSGVGEQYF.

Written as DNA, the CDR3 is TGTGCCAGCTCCTATGGAGGGACTTATAGCAATCAGCCCCAGCATTTT. Translating gives CASSYGGTYSNQPQHF. This chain joins TRBV28 and TRBJ1-5, with D possibly TRBD1 on 5 matching bases. Trimming shortened V by 8 bases and J by 0 bases, and 17 bases separated the two germline ends. CDR1 is MDHEN and CDR2 is SYDVKM in the germline V gene. The CDR3 is made up of 16 amino acids. Supplemented by reference TRBV28 and TRBJ1-5, the full variable domain reads DVKVTQSSRYLVKRTGEKVFLECVQDMDHENMFWYRQDPGLGLRLIYFSYDVKMKEKGDIPEGYSVSREKKERFSLILESASTNQTSMYLCASSYGGTYSNQPQHFGDGTRLSIL.